This T cell receptor beta chain was documented in a study of blood T cells in healthy people across ages. Broader study findings: It was not possible, with unsorted PBMCs, to conclusively compare naive and antigen-experienced cells. While age rose, TCR beta diversity per million T cells dropped in a roughly linear way. Versus aged donors, long-lived donors had higher diversity and more naive CD4+ cells. Naive T cell percentage by flow cytometry tracked strongly with beta diversity.

The V end was cut by 2 bases, the J end by 1 base, with 11 bases between. The CDR3 loop spans 15 amino acids. Germline CDR1 and CDR2: SGHRS and YFSETQ. A second about 7 to 12 cycle PCR used barcoded and J-beta primers. TCRdb re-derived calls from the 5' RACE reads in MiXCR, one entry per CDR3 protein. This table holds about 1.4 million distinct CDR3 sequences, approximately 63% found once. In regard to this clonotype: As yet, its antigen is unknown.

This receptor was obtained from a man aged 18 to 35 in good health. The sequenced sample consisted of blood. The chain carries TRBV5-1 and TRBJ2-3; D is unresolved. DNA for the CDR3: TGCGCCAGCAGCTTAGGACCCCAGGGCACAGATACGCAGTATTTT. Amino acids: CASSLGPQGTDTQYF.